This paragraph covers one T cell receptor beta chain sequence. Its antigen is currently unknown. This sample was included in a study of CD4 T cells in relation to SARS-CoV-2 and coronaviruses. Study as a whole: TCR beta CDR3s were sequenced after 10-day antigen culture of PBMCs. A couple of subjects were Hispanic; patients were fewer than 10 males and a handful of females.

Sequenced by immunoSEQ multiplex PCR; TCRdb stores in-frame clones only, minus some. The data contain some 40,000 clones, more than 60% of them singletons. The CDR3 consists of 15 residues. Germline CDR1 reads SGHRS; CDR2 reads YFSETQ. Trimming cost V 3 bases and J 2 bases, with 13 bases left between them. Sequenced: memory CD4+ T cells from PBMCs, cultured in vitro. This sequence originates from an adult with COVID-19. The gene calls are TRBV5-1 and TRBJ2-3; D possibly uses TRBD1 or TRBD2 (6 bases each). The DNA for the CDR3 is TGCGCCAGCAGCTGGGGGGACACCACCACAGATACGCAGTATTTT. Encoded protein: CASSWGDTTTDTQYF.